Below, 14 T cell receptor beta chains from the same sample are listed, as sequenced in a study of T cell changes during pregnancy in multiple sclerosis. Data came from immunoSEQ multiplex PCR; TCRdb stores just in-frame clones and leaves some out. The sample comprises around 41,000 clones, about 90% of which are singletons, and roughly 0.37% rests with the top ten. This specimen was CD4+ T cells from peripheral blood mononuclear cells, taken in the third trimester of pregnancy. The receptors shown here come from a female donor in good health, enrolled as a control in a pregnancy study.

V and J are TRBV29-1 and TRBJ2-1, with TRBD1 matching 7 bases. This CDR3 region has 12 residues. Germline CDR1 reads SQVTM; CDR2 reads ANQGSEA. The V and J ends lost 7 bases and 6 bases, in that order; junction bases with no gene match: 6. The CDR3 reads CSGATGINEQFF. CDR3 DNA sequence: TGCAGCGGTGCGACAGGGATCAATGAGCAGTTCTTC.

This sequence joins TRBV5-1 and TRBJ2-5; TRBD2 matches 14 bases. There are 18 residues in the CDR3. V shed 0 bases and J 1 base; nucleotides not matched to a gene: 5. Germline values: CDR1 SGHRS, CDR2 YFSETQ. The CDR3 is CASSLGGTSGSAQETQYF. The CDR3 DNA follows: TGCGCCAGCAGCTTGGGTGGGACTAGCGGGAGTGCCCAAGAGACCCAGTACTTC. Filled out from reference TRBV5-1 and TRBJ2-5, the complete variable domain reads KAGVTQTPRYLIKTRGQQVTLSCSPISGHRSVSWYQQTPGQGLQFLFEYFSETQRNKGNFPGRFSGRQFSNSRSEMNVSTLELGDSALYLCASSLGGTSGSAQETQYFGPGTRLLVL.

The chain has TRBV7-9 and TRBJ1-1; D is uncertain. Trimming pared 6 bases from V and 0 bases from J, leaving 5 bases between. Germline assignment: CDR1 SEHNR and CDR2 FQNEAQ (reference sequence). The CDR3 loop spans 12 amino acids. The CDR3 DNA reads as TGTGCCAGCAGGGCGGTGAACACTGAAGCTTTCTTT. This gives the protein CASRAVNTEAFF. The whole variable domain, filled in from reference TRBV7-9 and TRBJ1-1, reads DTGVSQNPRHKITKRGQNVTFRCDPISEHNRLYWYRQTLGQGPEFLTYFQNEAQLEKSRLLSDRFSAERPKGSFSTLEIQRTEQGDSAMYLCASRAVNTEAFFGQGTRLTVV.

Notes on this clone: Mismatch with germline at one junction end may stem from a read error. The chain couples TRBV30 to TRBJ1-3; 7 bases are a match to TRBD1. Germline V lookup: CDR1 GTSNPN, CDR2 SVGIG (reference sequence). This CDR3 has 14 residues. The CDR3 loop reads CAFSRTGAGNTIYF. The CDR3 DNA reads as TGTGCCTTCAGCCGAACAGGGGCTGGGAACACCATATATTTT. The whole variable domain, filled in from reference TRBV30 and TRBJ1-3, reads SQTIHQWPATLVQPVGSPLSLECTVEGTSNPNLYWYRQAAGRGLQLLFYSVGIGQISSEVPQNLSASRPQDRQFILSSKKLLLSDSGFYLCAFSRTGAGNTIYFGEGSWLTVV.

The CDR3 region has the DNA TGTGCCAGCTCACCATTCAGTTTGGTTCGGGACACCGGGGAGCTGTTTTTT. Translation: CASSPFSLVRDTGELFF. The genes are TRBV18 and TRBJ2-2; D is ambiguous. The CDR3 runs to 17 residues. V lost 2 bases and J lost 3, with 16 bases in between. CDR1 KGHSH and CDR2 LQKENI come from the germline V gene.

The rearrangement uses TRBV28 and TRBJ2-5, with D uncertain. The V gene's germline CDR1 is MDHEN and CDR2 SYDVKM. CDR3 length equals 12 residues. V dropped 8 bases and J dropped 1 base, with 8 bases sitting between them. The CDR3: CASGVRQETQYF. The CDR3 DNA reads TGTGCCAGCGGAGTTCGCCAAGAGACCCAGTACTTC.

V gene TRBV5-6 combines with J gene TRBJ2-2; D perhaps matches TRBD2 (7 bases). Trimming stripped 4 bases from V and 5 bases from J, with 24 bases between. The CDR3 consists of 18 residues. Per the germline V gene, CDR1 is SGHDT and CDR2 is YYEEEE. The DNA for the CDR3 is TGTGCCAGCAGCCCACTGAAGGGGAGGGGGAGGAGGACCGGGGAGCTGTTTTTT. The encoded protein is CASSPLKGRGRRTGELFF.

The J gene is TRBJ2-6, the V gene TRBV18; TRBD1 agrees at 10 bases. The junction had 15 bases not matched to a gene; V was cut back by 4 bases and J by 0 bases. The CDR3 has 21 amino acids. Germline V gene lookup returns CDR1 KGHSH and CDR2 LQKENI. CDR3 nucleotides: TGTGCCAGCTCACTTCCCCCCTCGGGACAGGGGCGAAACTCTGGGGCCAACGTCCTGACTTTC. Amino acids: CASSLPPSGQGRNSGANVLTF.

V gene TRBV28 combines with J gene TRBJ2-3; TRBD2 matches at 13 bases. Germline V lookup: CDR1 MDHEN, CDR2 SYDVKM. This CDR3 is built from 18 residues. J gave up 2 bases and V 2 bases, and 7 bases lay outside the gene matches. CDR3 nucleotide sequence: TGTGCCAGCAGTTTAGGACTAGCGGGGGTAGGTGACACAGATACGCAGTATTTT. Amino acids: CASSLGLAGVGDTDTQYF.

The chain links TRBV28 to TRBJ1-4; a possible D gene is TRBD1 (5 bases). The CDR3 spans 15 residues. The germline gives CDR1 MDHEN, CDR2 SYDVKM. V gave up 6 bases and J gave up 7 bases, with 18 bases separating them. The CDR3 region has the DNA TGTGCCAGCAGGGCCGCCGGGGGGGAAGTTGAAAAACTGTTTTTT. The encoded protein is CASRAAGGEVEKLFF.

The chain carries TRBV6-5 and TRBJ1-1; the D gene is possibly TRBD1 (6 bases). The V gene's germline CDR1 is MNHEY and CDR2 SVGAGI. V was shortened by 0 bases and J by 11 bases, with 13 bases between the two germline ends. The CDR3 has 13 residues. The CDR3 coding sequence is TGTGCCAGCAGTTACTCAGGGGGTCTGGAGGCTTTCTTT. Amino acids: CASSYSGGLEAFF.

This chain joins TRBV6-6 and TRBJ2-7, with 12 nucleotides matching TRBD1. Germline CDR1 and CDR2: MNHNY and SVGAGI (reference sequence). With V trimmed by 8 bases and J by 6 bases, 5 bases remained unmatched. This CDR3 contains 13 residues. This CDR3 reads CASSGQGAFEQYF. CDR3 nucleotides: TGTGCCAGCTCGGGACAGGGGGCATTCGAGCAGTACTTC.

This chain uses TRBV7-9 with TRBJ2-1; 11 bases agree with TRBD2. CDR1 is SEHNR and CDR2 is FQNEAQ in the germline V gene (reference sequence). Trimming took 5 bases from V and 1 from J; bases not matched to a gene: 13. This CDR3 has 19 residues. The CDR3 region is CASSPRGTSGPDSYNEQFF. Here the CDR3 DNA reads TGTGCCAGCAGCCCGCGCGGGACTAGCGGACCCGATTCCTACAATGAGCAGTTCTTC.

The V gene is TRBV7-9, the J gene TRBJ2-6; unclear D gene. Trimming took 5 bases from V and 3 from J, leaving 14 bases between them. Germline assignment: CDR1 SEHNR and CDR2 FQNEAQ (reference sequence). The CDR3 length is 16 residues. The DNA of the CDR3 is TGTGCCAGCAGCCGAGAGGTGGGTGGTGGGGCCAACGTCCTGACTTTC. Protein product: CASSREVGGGANVLTF.